The rows below give T cell receptor beta chains drawn from one sample of a study of cytomegalovirus exposure and HLA in healthy donors. The data were produced by immunoSEQ multiplex PCR, yet TCRdb's version contains in-frame clones alone and is incomplete. The sample lists approximately 230,000 clones; roughly 87% were seen once. The sample consisted of PBMCs. Every receptor here comes from a man aged 18 to 35 in good health and CMV-seropositive. CDR3s include the opening cysteine and the closing phenylalanine or tryptophan. Fields, in order: CDR3 length, V gene, D gene, clone size, J gene, CDR3 DNA, CDR3 protein. The D gene is left open where the match is weak. Where a row states a size, it is once, few, many or the class of an expanded clone; other rows omit it.

>13|TRBV28|NA|NA|TRBJ1-5
TGTGCCAGCAGTTTAAACGGCAATCAGCCCCAGCATTTT
CASSLNGNQPQHF
>14|TRBV4-3|NA|NA|TRBJ2-7
TGCGCCAGTCGAAAAAACACAGGGCCCTACGAGCAGTACTTC
CASRKNTGPYEQYF
>14|TRBV7-3|TRBD2|NA|TRBJ2-7
TGTGCCAGCAGCTTGAAAGCGGGAGGTTACGAGCAGTACTTC
CASSLKAGGYEQYF
>11|TRBV27|NA|few|TRBJ2-2
TGTGCCAGCAGTAGAACCGGGGAGCTGTTTTTT
CASSRTGELFF
>13|TRBV29-1|NA|NA|TRBJ2-1
TGCAGCGCAGCCCGTCGGGGTTGGAATGAGCAGTTCTTC
CSAARRGWNEQFF
>14|TRBV28|TRBD1|NA|TRBJ1-2
TGTGCCAGCAGCCCGGGACAGGGTTATTATGGCTACACCTTC
CASSPGQGYYGYTF
>15|TRBV7-2|NA|NA|TRBJ1-2
TGTGCCAGCAGCGAACAACCGGGAGCGAACTATGGCTACACCTTC
CASSEQPGANYGYTF
>16|TRBV28|NA|few|TRBJ1-2
TGTGCCAGCAGTCCTCTGGGGGCCAGGGAAAACTATGGCTACACCTTC
CASSPLGARENYGYTF
>14|TRBV5-1|NA|NA|TRBJ2-3
TGCGCCAGCAGCTCCCCGGGACGCACAGATACGCAGTATTTT
CASSSPGRTDTQYF
>14|TRBV11-2|NA|NA|TRBJ1-3
TGTGCCAGCAGCTTACAGGGGAATGGAAACACCATATATTTT
CASSLQGNGNTIYF
>15|TRBV28|TRBD2|NA|TRBJ2-2
TGTGCCAGCAGTTATCAGCGGGATAACACCGGGGAGCTGTTTTTT
CASSYQRDNTGELFF
>14|TRBV6-5|NA|NA|TRBJ2-7
TGTGCCAGCAGTAAGGACGGATTCGGCTACGAGCAGTACTTC
CASSKDGFGYEQYF
>14|TRBV9|NA|NA|TRBJ2-7
TGTGCCAGCAGCTTATCTAGCGAGACCTACGAGCAGTACTTC
CASSLSSETYEQYF
>14|TRBV27|NA|NA|TRBJ2-7
TGTGCCAGCAGCCGCCGGCAGGGGCCCCACGAGCAGTACTTC
CASSRRQGPHEQYF
>13|TRBV6-5|NA|NA|TRBJ2-2
TGTGCCAGCAGTTACCTCCTAAGCGGGGAGCTGTTTTTT
CASSYLLSGELFF